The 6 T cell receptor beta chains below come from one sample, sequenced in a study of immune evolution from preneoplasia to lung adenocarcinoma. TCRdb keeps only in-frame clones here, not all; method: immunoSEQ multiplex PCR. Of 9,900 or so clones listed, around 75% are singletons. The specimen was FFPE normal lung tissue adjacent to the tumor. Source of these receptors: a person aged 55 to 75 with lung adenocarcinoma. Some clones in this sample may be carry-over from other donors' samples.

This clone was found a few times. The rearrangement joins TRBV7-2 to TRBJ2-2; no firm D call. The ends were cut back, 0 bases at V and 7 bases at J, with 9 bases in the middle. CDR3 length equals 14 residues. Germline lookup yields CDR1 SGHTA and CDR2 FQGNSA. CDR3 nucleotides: TGTGCCAGCAGCTTAGCCGGCCAAAACGGGGAGCTGTTTTTT. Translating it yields CASSLAGQNGELFF.

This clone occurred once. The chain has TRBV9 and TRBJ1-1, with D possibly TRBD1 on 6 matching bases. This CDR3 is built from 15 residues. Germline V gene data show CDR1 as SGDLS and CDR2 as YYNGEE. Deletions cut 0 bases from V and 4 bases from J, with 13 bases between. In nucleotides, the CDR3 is TGTGCCAGCAGCGTAGATGGGGGGCTAGGCACTGAAGCTTTCTTT. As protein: CASSVDGGLGTEAFF.

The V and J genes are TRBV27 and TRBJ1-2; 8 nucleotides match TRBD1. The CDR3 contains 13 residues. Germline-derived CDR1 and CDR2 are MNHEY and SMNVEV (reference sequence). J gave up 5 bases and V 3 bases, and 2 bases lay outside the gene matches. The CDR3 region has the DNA TGTGCCAGCAGTTTTACAGGGGGTTATGGCTACACCTTC. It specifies CASSFTGGYGYTF.

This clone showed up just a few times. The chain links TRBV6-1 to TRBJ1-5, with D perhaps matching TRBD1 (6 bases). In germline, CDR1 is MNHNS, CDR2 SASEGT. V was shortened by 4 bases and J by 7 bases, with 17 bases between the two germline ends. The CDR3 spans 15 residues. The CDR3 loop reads CASSVSGEGGQPQHF. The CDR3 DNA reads TGTGCCAGCAGTGTATCTGGGGAAGGGGGACAGCCCCAGCATTTT.

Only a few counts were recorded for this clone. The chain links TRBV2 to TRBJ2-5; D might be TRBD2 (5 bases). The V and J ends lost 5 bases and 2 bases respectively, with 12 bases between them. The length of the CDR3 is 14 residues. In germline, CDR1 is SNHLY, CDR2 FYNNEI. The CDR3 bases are TGTGCCAGCAGTCGGGGTCTACATCAAGAGACCCAGTACTTC. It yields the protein CASSRGLHQETQYF.

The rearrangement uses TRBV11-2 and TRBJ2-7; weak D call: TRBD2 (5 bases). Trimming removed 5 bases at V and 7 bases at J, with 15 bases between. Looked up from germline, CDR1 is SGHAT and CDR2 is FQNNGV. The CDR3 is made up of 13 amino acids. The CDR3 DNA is TGTGCCAGCAGCCTCGACTACTTTGGTGAGCAGTACTTC. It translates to CASSLDYFGEQYF.